This T cell receptor beta chain was observed in a study of blood T cell repertoires in COVID-19. Study-level information: COVID-19 samples from acute and convalescent phases originated in the United States, Italy and Spain. PBMCs, B-cell-depleted T cells, or T cells provided the cDNA or gDNA that made up the material.

This clone was found once. This CDR3 comprises 15 residues. The junction had 7 bases not matched to a gene; V was cut back by 4 bases and J by 4 bases. CDR1 and CDR2 from the germline V gene are SGHRS and YFSETQ. Authors' data handling: Estimation of nucleated cell counts relied on the amplification of reference gene primers. Method: immunoSEQ multiplex PCR; TCRdb's copy keeps in-frame clones and lacks some. V, J and clone size reflect that table, while D and trimming were determined from the DNA. The profile shows over 60,000 clones, about 89% of them singletons. This receptor was identified in a woman aged 60-75 years with acute or convalescent COVID-19. The chain has TRBV5-1 and TRBJ2-1; 8 bases are shared with TRBD2. The source material was peripheral blood. Here the CDR3 reads CASSRGRGEYNEQFF. In DNA, the CDR3 is TGCGCCAGCAGCAGAGGGCGGGGGGAGTACAATGAGCAGTTCTTC.